In its sample, the clone carrying this T cell receptor (beta chain) was seen many times. Its antigen is unknown. MiXCR was run by TCRdb on the PCR reads, yielding one entry per CDR3 protein. The repertoire holds some 41,000 distinct CDR3 sequences, approximately 17% seen once, with approximately 6.4% in the top ten. This specimen belongs to a study of molecular identifiers for immune sequencing clone quantification. Study-level results: In CMV-specific effectors, clones above 20 copies held over 99% of molecules; naive, under 1%.

With 5 bases clipped from V and 4 bases from J, the junction kept 6 bases outside the gene matches. The CDR3 contains 16 residues. Germline lookup yields CDR1 MDHEN and CDR2 SYDVKM. This receptor was obtained from a human donor in good health. Some libraries in this study had Jurkat cell RNA spiked in. The V call is TRBV28, the J call TRBJ2-1; the match to TRBD2 covers 12 bases. The sequenced sample consisted of naive CD8+ T cells from blood, with Jurkat cell RNA spiked in. Subset here: FACS-sorted CD8+CD4-CCR7+CD45RA+ naive T cells. The CDR3 spells CASSSGGLAGYNEQFF. The CDR3 coding sequence is TGTGCCAGCAGTAGTGGAGGACTAGCGGGATACAATGAGCAGTTCTTC.